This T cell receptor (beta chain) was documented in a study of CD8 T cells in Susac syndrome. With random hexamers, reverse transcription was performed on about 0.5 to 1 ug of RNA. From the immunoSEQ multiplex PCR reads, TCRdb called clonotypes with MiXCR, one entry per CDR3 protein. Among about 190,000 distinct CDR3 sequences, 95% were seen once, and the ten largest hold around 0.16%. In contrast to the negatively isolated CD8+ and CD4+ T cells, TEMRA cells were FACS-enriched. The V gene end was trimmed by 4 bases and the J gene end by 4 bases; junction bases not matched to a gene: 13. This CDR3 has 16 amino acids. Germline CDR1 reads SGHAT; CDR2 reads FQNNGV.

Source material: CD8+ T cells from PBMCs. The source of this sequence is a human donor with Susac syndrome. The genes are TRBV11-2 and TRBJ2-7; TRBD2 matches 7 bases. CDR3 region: CASSSTLREGYYEQYF. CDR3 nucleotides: TGTGCCAGCAGCTCGACTTTGAGGGAGGGCTATTACGAGCAGTACTTC.